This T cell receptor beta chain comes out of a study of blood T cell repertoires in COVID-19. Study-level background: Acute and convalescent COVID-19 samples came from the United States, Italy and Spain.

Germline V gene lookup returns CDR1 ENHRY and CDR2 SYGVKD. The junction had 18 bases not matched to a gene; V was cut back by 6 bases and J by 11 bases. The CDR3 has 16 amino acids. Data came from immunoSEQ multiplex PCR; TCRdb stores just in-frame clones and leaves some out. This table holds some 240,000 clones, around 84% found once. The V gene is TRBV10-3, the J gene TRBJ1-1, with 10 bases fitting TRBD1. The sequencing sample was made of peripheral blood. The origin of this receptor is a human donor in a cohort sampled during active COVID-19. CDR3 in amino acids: CAISHDSPTGGAQAFF. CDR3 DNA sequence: TGTGCCATCAGCCACGATTCCCCGACAGGGGGCGCACAGGCTTTCTTT.